This TCR beta chain was recorded in a study of T cell changes during pregnancy in multiple sclerosis. The CDR3 length is 16 residues. Germline lookup yields CDR1 SGHVS and CDR2 FQNEAQ. The junction had 10 bases not matched to a gene; V was cut back by 2 bases and J by 7 bases. Libraries were prepared by immunoSEQ multiplex PCR; TCRdb keeps only in-frame clonotypes and omits some of them. The top ten clones hold 0.6% to 1% of a sample with 35,000 to 40,000 clones, roughly 89% of them seen once. The chain combines TRBV7-8 with TRBJ2-2; 7 nucleotides match TRBD1. The material sequenced was CD4+ T cells from peripheral blood mononuclear cells, taken after pregnancy. The sequence came from a female donor in good health, enrolled as a control in a pregnancy study. The CDR3 is CASSLLTGPDGGELFF. The CDR3 nucleotides are TGTGCCAGCAGCTTATTGACAGGGCCAGATGGCGGGGAGCTGTTTTTT.